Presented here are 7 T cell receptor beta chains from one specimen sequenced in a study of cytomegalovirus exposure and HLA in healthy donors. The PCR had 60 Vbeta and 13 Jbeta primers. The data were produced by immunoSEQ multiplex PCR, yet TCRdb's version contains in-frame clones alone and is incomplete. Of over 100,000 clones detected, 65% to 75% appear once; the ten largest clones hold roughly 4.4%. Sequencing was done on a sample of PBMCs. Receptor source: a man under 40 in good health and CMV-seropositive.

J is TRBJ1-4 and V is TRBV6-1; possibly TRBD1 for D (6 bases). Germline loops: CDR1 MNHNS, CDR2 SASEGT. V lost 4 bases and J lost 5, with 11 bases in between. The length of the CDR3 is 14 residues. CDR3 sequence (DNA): TGTGCCAGCAGTGCACCGGACAGAAATGAAAAACTGTTTTTT. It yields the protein CASSAPDRNEKLFF.

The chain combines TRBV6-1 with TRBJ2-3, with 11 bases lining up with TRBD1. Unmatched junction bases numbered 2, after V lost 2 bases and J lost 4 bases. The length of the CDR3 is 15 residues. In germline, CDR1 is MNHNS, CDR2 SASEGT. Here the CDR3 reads CASSERTGGADTQYF. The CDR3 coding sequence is TGTGCCAGCAGTGAAAGGACAGGGGGCGCAGATACGCAGTATTTT.

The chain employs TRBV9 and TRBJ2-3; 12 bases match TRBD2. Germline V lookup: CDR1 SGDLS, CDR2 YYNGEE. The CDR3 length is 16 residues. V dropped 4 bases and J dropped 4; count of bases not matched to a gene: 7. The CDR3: CASSTLAGGQSDTQYF. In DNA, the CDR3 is TGTGCCAGCAGCACTCTAGCGGGGGGGCAATCAGATACGCAGTATTTT. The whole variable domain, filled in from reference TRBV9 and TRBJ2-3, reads DSGVTQTPKHLITATGQRVTLRCSPRSGDLSVYWYQQSLDQGLQFLIQYYNGEERAKGNILERFSAQQFPDLHSELNLSSLELGDSALYFCASSTLAGGQSDTQYFGPGTRLTVL.

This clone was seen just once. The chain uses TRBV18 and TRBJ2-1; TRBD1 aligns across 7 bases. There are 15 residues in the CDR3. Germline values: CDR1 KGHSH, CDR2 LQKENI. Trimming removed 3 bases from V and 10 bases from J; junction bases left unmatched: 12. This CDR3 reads CASSPTGTVGEEQFF. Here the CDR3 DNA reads TGTGCCAGCTCACCCACCGGGACAGTCGGGGAAGAGCAGTTCTTC.

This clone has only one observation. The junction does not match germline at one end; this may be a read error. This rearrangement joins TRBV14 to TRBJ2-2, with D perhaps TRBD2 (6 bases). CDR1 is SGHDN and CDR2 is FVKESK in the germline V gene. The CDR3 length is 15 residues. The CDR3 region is CASSLLSPGTGGLFF. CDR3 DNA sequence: TGTGCCAGCAGCCTTTTAAGCCCAGGCACCGGGGGGCTGTTTTTT.

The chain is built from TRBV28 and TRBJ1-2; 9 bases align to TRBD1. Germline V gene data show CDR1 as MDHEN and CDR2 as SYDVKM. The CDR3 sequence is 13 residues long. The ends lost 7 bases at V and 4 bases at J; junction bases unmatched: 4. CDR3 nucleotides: TGTGCCAGCAACCTGGGACAGGGCTATGGCTACACCTTC. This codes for CASNLGQGYGYTF.

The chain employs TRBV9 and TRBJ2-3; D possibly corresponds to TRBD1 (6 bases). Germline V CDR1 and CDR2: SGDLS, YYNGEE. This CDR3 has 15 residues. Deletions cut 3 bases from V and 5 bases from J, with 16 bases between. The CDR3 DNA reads TGTGCCAGCAGCGGGTTGGGACACTTCGGAGATACGCAGTATTTT. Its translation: CASSGLGHFGDTQYF.